The 22 T cell receptor beta chains reported below all come from one sample, sequenced in a study of cytomegalovirus exposure and HLA in healthy donors. The study ran its PCR with 60 Vbeta and 13 Jbeta primers. Data came from immunoSEQ multiplex PCR; TCRdb stores just in-frame clones and leaves some out. The table shows roughly 93,000 clones, with under 80% occurring only once. Sequenced input: PBMCs. The receptors come from a human donor in good health.

The CDR3 reads CSSEGVGGNTDTQYF. The CDR3 DNA reads TGCAGCTCTGAAGGGGTGGGGGGGAACACAGATACGCAGTATTTT. The chain joins TRBV29-1 to TRBJ2-3; 7 bases line up with TRBD2. V was clipped by 8 bases and J by 2 bases; unmatched bases: 13. This CDR3 contains 15 residues. CDR1 and CDR2 from the germline V gene are SQVTM and ANQGSEA.

J is TRBJ2-3 and V is TRBV5-4, with D tentatively TRBD2 (5 bases). V was cut by 1 base and J by 0 bases, with 9 bases left in between. The CDR3 runs 15 residues. CDR1 is SGHNT, CDR2 YYREEE, per germline (reference sequence). CDR3 in amino acids: CASSLRGGSTDTQYF. CDR3 DNA sequence: TGTGCCAGCAGCTTGCGTGGCGGGAGCACAGATACGCAGTATTTT. The full variable domain, in which reference TRBV5-4 and TRBJ2-3 provide the parts outside the CDR3, is ETGVTQSPTHLIKTRGQQVTLRCSSQSGHNTVSWYQQALGQGPQFIFQYYREEENGRGNFPPRFSGLQFPNYSSELNVNALELDDSALYLCASSLRGGSTDTQYFGPGTRLTVL.

The chain joins TRBV10-1 to TRBJ1-2, with D hard to call. In germline, CDR1 is WNHNN, CDR2 SYGVQD (reference sequence). This CDR3 comprises 13 residues. V lost 3 bases and J 5 bases, leaving 10 bases between the germline ends. CDR3 sequence (DNA): TGCGCCAGCAGTGAAAGAAGAGATTATGGCTACACCTTC. Amino acid sequence: CASSERRDYGYTF.

The table lists this clone with a count of one. This chain links TRBV5-1 with TRBJ2-5, with TRBD1 identical over 7 bases. TRBJ2-7 matches the DNA end more closely, so the J call is doubtful. The CDR3 is made up of 13 amino acids. CDR1 and CDR2 from the germline V gene are SGHRS and YFSETQ. The CDR3 sequence: CASSLRQGYEQYF. CDR3 sequence (DNA): TGCGCCAGCAGCTTGAGACAGGGCTACGAGCAGTACTTC.

The chain combines TRBV5-1 with TRBJ1-2, with 8 bases that match TRBD1. The J segment lost 6 bases and the V segment lost 4 bases, leaving 8 bases of the junction unmatched. The CDR3 is 14 residues long. CDR1 is SGHRS, CDR2 YFSETQ, per germline. CDR3 in DNA: TGCGCCAGCAGCGAACGAACAGGGGGGCATGGCTACACCTTC. It codes for CASSERTGGHGYTF.

This clone came up a few times. V usage is TRBV11-2 and J usage is TRBJ2-1; 7 positions agree with TRBD2. Germline V gene sequence: CDR1 SGHAT, CDR2 FQNNGV. After removal of 2 bases from V and 12 bases from J, the junction contained 10 bases not matched to a gene. CDR3 length equals 14 residues. CDR3 coding DNA: TGTGCCAGCAGCTTAAGGCTAGCGGCCCCTAGGCAGTTCTTC. Encoded protein: CASSLRLAAPRQFF.

V and J are TRBV15 and TRBJ2-7, with 8 bases fitting TRBD1. The germline gives CDR1 LNHNV, CDR2 YYDKDF (reference sequence). This CDR3 is 15 amino acids long. Trimming took 3 bases from V and 4 from J; bases not matched to a gene: 8. CDR3 sequence (DNA): TGTGCCACCAGCAGTTCCACAGGGGGAATTTACGAGCAGTACTTC. Encoded protein: CATSSSTGGIYEQYF.

This chain joins TRBV9 and TRBJ2-1, with 8 bases lining up with TRBD2. This CDR3 has 14 residues. CDR1 and CDR2 (germline): SGDLS, YYNGEE. J lost 9 bases, V lost 0 bases, and 5 bases had no gene match. As DNA, the CDR3 is TGTGCCAGCAGCGTAGGGCACGGGGGGGGTGAGCAGTTCTTC. This translates into CASSVGHGGGEQFF.

As DNA, the CDR3 is TGTGCCAGTAGTTTAAGTCGACTAGCGGGAGGGAGCACAGATACGCAGTATTTT. Its protein is CASSLSRLAGGSTDTQYF. The chain recombines TRBV19 with TRBJ2-3; 14 bases line up with TRBD2. V lost 5 bases, J lost 0 bases, and 7 bases stayed unmatched. The CDR3 spans 18 residues. CDR1 is LNHDA, CDR2 SQIVND, per germline (reference sequence).

The chain links TRBV6-4 to TRBJ2-2, with TRBD2 matching over 10 bases. Trimming cost V 2 bases and J 3 bases; bases outside gene matches: 3. The CDR3 totals 16 residues. Germline-derived CDR1 and CDR2 are MRHNA and SNTAGT. The CDR3 nucleotides are TGTGCCAGCAGTGACGTGCTAGCGGGGGACACCGGGGAGCTGTTTTTT. It specifies CASSDVLAGDTGELFF.

The J gene is TRBJ2-1, the V gene TRBV5-1, with a tentative D call TRBD1 (6 bases). This CDR3 has 15 residues. Germline CDR1 reads SGHRS; CDR2 reads YFSETQ. V lost 4 bases and J lost 0, with 11 bases in between. The CDR3 sequence: CASSPVDSSYNEQFF. In nucleotides, the CDR3 is TGCGCCAGCAGCCCGGTGGACAGCTCCTACAATGAGCAGTTCTTC.

The V gene is TRBV7-9, the J gene TRBJ2-7, with 8 bases matching TRBD2. With V trimmed by 7 bases and J by 7 bases, 9 bases remained unmatched. CDR3 length: 13 amino acids. Germline V gene lookup returns CDR1 SEHNR and CDR2 FQNEAQ (reference sequence). The DNA for the CDR3 is TGTGCCAGCAACCCAGCGGGAGAGCGAGAGCAGTACTTC. Amino acids: CASNPAGEREQYF.

This clone occurred a few times. The rearrangement links TRBV2 to TRBJ2-3; D possibly corresponds to TRBD2 (5 bases). The length of the CDR3 is 13 residues. Germline loops: CDR1 SNHLY, CDR2 FYNNEI. V was cut by 7 bases and J by 5 bases, with 13 bases left in between. DNA for the CDR3: TGTGCCAGCACTCGAGACGGGGTAGATACGCAGTATTTT. Translated: CASTRDGVDTQYF.

The V call is TRBV7-9, the J call TRBJ1-5, with no clear D. Trimming pared 2 bases from V and 4 bases from J, leaving 12 bases between. CDR3 length: 15 amino acids. CDR1 and CDR2 from the germline V gene are SEHNR and FQNEAQ (reference sequence). CDR3 amino acids: CASSLKSGSNQPQHF. The CDR3 coding sequence is TGTGCCAGCAGCTTAAAGTCGGGGAGTAATCAGCCCCAGCATTTT.

The rearrangement uses TRBV7-2 and TRBJ2-4; 13 bases are shared with TRBD2. There are 18 residues in the CDR3. With 3 bases clipped from V and 7 bases from J, the junction kept 12 bases outside the gene matches. Germline assignment: CDR1 SGHTA and CDR2 FQGNSA. The CDR3 DNA follows: TGTGCCAGCAGCTTTATGTCAGGACTAGCGGGAGTAGGGAACATTCAGTACTTC. Encoded protein: CASSFMSGLAGVGNIQYF.

For this clone: An end of the junction differs from the germline gene, which may be a read error. The chain is built from TRBV7-9 and TRBJ2-6; TRBD1 agrees at 10 bases. CDR3 size: 18 residues. CDR1 and CDR2 from the germline V gene are SEHNR and FQNEAQ (reference sequence). Written as DNA, the CDR3 is TGTTCCAGCAGCTTTGGGACAGGGGTGAGCTCTGGGGCCAACGTCCTGACTTTC. Residues: CSSSFGTGVSSGANVLTF. Full variable domain (missing parts from reference TRBV7-9 and TRBJ2-6): DTGVSQNPRHKITKRGQNVTFRCDPISEHNRLYWYRQTLGQGPEFLTYFQNEAQLEKSRLLSDRFSAERPKGSFSTLEIQRTEQGDSAMYLCSSSFGTGVSSGANVLTFGAGSRLTVL.

In this sample, this clone turned up once. The rearrangement joins TRBV19 to TRBJ2-7, with TRBD2 matching over 7 bases. This CDR3 has 14 residues. Losses at the gene ends were 6 bases for V and 1 base for J; bases not matched to a gene: 6. The germline gives CDR1 LNHDA, CDR2 SQIVND (reference sequence). As DNA, the CDR3 is TGTGCCAGTAGGATACGGGGGGATTCCTACGAGCAGTACTTC. Encoded protein: CASRIRGDSYEQYF.

The rearrangement uses TRBV19 and TRBJ1-2; D gene uncertain. Trimming shortened V by 3 bases and J by 4 bases, and 9 bases separated the two germline ends. CDR3 length: 13 residues. Per the germline V gene, CDR1 is LNHDA and CDR2 is SQIVND (reference sequence). CDR3 nucleotide sequence: TGTGCCAGTAGTATGTCTCACGGCTATGGCTACACCTTC. Residues: CASSMSHGYGYTF.

The CDR3 reads CASIQGVEGTDTQYF. The DNA of the CDR3 is TGTGCCAGCATCCAGGGGGTCGAAGGCACAGATACGCAGTATTTT. The rearrangement joins TRBV6-6 to TRBJ2-3; 7 nucleotides line up with TRBD1. With V trimmed by 7 bases and J by 1 base, 8 bases remained unmatched. In germline, CDR1 is MNHNY, CDR2 SVGAGI (reference sequence). This CDR3 spans 15 amino acids.

The gene calls are TRBV9 and TRBJ1-4; D is perhaps TRBD1 (5 bases). The germline CDR1 and CDR2 sequences are SGDLS and YYNGEE. The CDR3 length is 16 residues. Trimming took off 0 bases at V and 4 bases at J, with 13 bases between the two ends. CDR3 amino acids: CASSVGGGIINEKLFF. CDR3 nucleotide sequence: TGTGCCAGCAGCGTAGGGGGCGGTATCATTAATGAAAAACTGTTTTTT. The full variable domain, with the rest looked up from reference TRBV9 and TRBJ1-4, is DSGVTQTPKHLITATGQRVTLRCSPRSGDLSVYWYQQSLDQGLQFLIQYYNGEERAKGNILERFSAQQFPDLHSELNLSSLELGDSALYFCASSVGGGIINEKLFFGSGTQLSVL.

The V gene is TRBV6-1, the J gene TRBJ1-3; D remains ambiguous. Germline V gene data show CDR1 as MNHNS and CDR2 as SASEGT. The CDR3 is 15 residues long. V lost 6 bases and J lost 0, with 12 bases in between. The DNA for the CDR3 is TGTGCCAGCAGCAAAAACAGAGACTCTGGAAACACCATATATTTT. Its translation: CASSKNRDSGNTIYF.

This clone was seen a few times. The chain employs TRBV7-8 and TRBJ2-5; D perhaps matches TRBD1 (6 bases). Germline CDR1 and CDR2: SGHVS and FQNEAQ. This CDR3 has 16 residues. Trimming removed 1 base from V and 5 bases from J, with 17 bases in between. The CDR3 bases are TGTGCCAGCAGCTTAGGGACAGAAAGGGTCGTGGAGACCCAGTACTTC. It codes for CASSLGTERVVETQYF.